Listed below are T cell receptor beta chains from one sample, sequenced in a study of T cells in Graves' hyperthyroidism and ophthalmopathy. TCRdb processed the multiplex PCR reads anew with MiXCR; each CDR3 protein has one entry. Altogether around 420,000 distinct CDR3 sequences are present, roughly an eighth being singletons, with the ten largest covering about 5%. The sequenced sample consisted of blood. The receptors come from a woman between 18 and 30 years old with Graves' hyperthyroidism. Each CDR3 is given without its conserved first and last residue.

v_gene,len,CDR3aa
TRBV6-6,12,ASSYLGYNSPLH
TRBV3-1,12,ASSQADTTYEQY
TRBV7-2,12,ASSQDRVKYEQY
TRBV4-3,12,ASSQVGRNTEAF
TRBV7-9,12,ASSGGGREETQY
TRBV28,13,ASVLALAGSNEQF
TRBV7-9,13,ASSLERTGRGTQY
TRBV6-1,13,ASRNERGQAETQY
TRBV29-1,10,SAWDSNYGYT
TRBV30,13,AGTKGTLSGNTIY
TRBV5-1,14,ASSLGGRANTGELF
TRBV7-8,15,ASSFSPGLPVNEKLF
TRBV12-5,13,ASGSVHANSDTQY
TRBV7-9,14,ASSFEGVQLAREQF
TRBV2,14,ASSGASGRKYNEQF
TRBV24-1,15,ATSDIRTSGPAGELF
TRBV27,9,ASGGANVLT
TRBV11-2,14,ASSLDSGRDLETQY
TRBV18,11,ASSGEMNTEAF
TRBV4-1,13,ASSQERTGSRKLF
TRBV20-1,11,SAPGGGLIEAF
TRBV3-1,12,ASSQDLSYNEQF
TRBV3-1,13,ASSQDSYSGNTIY
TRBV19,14,ASRTGDAVSGNTIY
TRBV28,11,ASSLPGRTGYT
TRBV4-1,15,ASSRVRSGSMGETQY
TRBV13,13,ASSSSGTGSPEQY
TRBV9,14,ASSESGTVSGNTIY
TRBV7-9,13,ASSPGYVPNEKLF
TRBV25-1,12,ASIGSGVNNEQF
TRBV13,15,ASSSKYQREGPETQY
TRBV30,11,AWREGRNQPQH
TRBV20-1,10,SAIGGADTQY
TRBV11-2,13,ASTIRRTGVGGYT
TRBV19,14,ASSIERRVNTGELF
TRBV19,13,ASRGGQGNNYGYT
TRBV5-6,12,ASSTSGRRAEQF
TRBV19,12,ASSIKRDSYEQY
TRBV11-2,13,ASSLDQGSWNEQF
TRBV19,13,ASSIGPDPFSEQY
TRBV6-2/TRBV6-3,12,ASSWRQGTDTQY
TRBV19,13,ASRSGGRTYNEQF
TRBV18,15,ASSPPRERSSYNEQF
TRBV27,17,ASSAVDPASGAHTDTQY
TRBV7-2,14,ASSLAPPGHNEKLF
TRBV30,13,AWSVEGTGHYEQY
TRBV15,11,ATSRDMNTEAF
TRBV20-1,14,SARDLFTGPPYEQY
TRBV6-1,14,ASSRAPSGGKPEQF
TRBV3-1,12,ASSQAGGEETQY
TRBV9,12,ASSAQGIGSPLH
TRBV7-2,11,ASTGYYKNIQY
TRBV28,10,ASEQANYGYT
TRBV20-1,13,SARDPGRLGETQY
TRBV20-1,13,SARVGAGAYNEQF